Described below is a single T cell receptor (beta chain) sequence and its context. Antigen unknown. These data belong to a study of T cell responses to AZD1222 COVID-19 vaccine. Libraries were prepared by immunoSEQ multiplex PCR; TCRdb keeps only in-frame clonotypes and omits some of them. In the table there are 250,000 to 300,000 clones, around 93% of which are singletons. Study results and caveats: Baseline seropositivity characterized only six AZD1222 recipients. Nearly half of spike-specific TCRs reportedly go after variant regions that carry no mutations.

Germline values: CDR1 SGHAT, CDR2 FQDESV (reference sequence). The CDR3 consists of 14 residues. V lost 2 bases, J lost 0 bases, and 8 bases lay in between. J is TRBJ2-7 and V is TRBV11-1; D is uncertain. The origin of this receptor is an adult who received the AZD1222 COVID-19 vaccine. Sequencing was performed on peripheral blood, taken 28 days after the second AZD1222 dose. The CDR3 region has the DNA TGTGCCAGCAGCTTATTCTTGGGCTCCTACGAGCAGTACTTC. This translates into CASSLFLGSYEQYF.